The 24 T cell receptor beta chains listed next were all sequenced from one sample in a study of T cell responses to AZD1222 COVID-19 vaccine. The method was immunoSEQ multiplex PCR; TCRdb's version includes in-frame clones alone and lacks a portion of them. The repertoire holds approximately 90,000 clones, about 92% seen once, with 12% in the top ten. Sequenced material: peripheral blood, taken on day 0 of AZD1222 vaccination. Source of these receptors: an adult in good health.

The rearrangement uses TRBV19 and TRBJ2-1, with 14 bases aligning to TRBD2. The ends lost 4 bases at V and 6 bases at J; junction bases unmatched: 5. The V gene's germline CDR1 is LNHDA and CDR2 SQIVND (reference sequence). This CDR3 region has 16 residues. CDR3 sequence reads: CASSRRLAGGSNEQFF. The CDR3 DNA sequence: TGTGCCAGTAGTAGACGACTAGCGGGAGGGTCCAATGAGCAGTTCTTC.

The chain joins TRBV24-1 to TRBJ2-2; 8 positions match TRBD1. Per germline, CDR1 KGHDR and CDR2 SFDVKD. This CDR3 comprises 14 residues. V lost 7 bases and J lost 3; bases outside the gene matches: 3. The CDR3 region is CATRATGDTGELFF. CDR3 coding DNA: TGTGCCACCAGGGCGACAGGGGACACCGGGGAGCTGTTTTTT.

This chain links TRBV19 with TRBJ1-1; D is unresolved. CDR1 and CDR2 (germline): LNHDA, SQIVND (reference sequence). CDR3 length equals 16 residues. V dropped 5 bases and J dropped 4 bases, with 20 bases sitting between them. As DNA, the CDR3 is TGTGCCAGTAGTGTGGACCGACGGCCAACGGGCACTGAAGCTTTCTTT. Protein product: CASSVDRRPTGTEAFF. The complete variable domain, with remaining parts taken from reference TRBV19 and TRBJ1-1, reads DGGITQSPKYLFRKEGQNVTLSCEQNLNHDAMYWYRQDPGQGLRLIYYSQIVNDFQKGDIAEGYSVSREKKESFPLTVTSAQKNPTAFYLCASSVDRRPTGTEAFFGQGTRLTVV.

The V gene is TRBV7-9, the J gene TRBJ1-6, with a weak D call TRBD1 (5 bases). Germline values: CDR1 SEHNR, CDR2 FQNEAQ (reference sequence). With 1 base removed from V and 10 bases from J, the gap between germline ends came to 8 bases. The CDR3 loop spans 13 amino acids. In DNA form, the CDR3 reads TGTGCCAGCAGCTTAGACGCAGGGTCACCCCTCCACTTT. Its protein product is CASSLDAGSPLHF.

The chain uses TRBV10-2 and TRBJ1-2; D ambiguous. Trimming took off 4 bases at V and 3 bases at J, with 12 bases between the two ends. Germline V gene sequence: CDR1 WSHSY, CDR2 SAAADI. The CDR3 has 14 amino acids. The chain's CDR3 is CASSGKPGDYGYTF. For the CDR3, the DNA is TGCGCCAGCAGTGGGAAGCCCGGGGACTATGGCTACACCTTC.

The J gene is TRBJ2-2, the V gene TRBV28; weak D call: TRBD1 (6 bases). Germline V gene sequence: CDR1 MDHEN, CDR2 SYDVKM. V lost 5 bases, J lost 5 bases, and 15 bases lay in between. This CDR3 is 15 amino acids long. CDR3 in amino acids: CASSTGTLRTGELFF. The CDR3 region has the DNA TGTGCCAGCAGTACAGGGACCCTGAGGACCGGGGAGCTGTTTTTT. Combining the CDR3 with reference TRBV28 and TRBJ2-2 gives the whole variable domain DVKVTQSSRYLVKRTGEKVFLECVQDMDHENMFWYRQDPGLGLRLIYFSYDVKMKEKGDIPEGYSVSREKKERFSLILESASTNQTSMYLCASSTGTLRTGELFFGEGSRLTVL.

This sequence joins TRBV2 and TRBJ2-7; 7 nucleotides match TRBD1. Trimming took 7 bases from V and 3 from J; bases not matched to a gene: 6. Per germline, CDR1 SNHLY and CDR2 FYNNEI. The length of the CDR3 is 13 residues. The CDR3 region has the DNA TGTGCCAGCACTACCGACAGGGACTACGAGCAGTACTTC. Amino acids: CASTTDRDYEQYF. The full variable domain, with the rest looked up from reference TRBV2 and TRBJ2-7, is EPEVTQTPSHQVTQMGQEVILRCVPISNHLYFYWYRQILGQKVEFLVSFYNNEISEKSEIFDDQFSVERPDGSNFTLKIRSTKLEDSAMYFCASTTDRDYEQYFGPGTRLTVT.

This clone showed up just once. The rearrangement joins TRBV19 to TRBJ2-7; D call uncertain. CDR3 length: 13 amino acids. The V gene lost 5 bases and the J gene lost 3 bases, with 11 bases spanning the gap. Germline lookup yields CDR1 LNHDA and CDR2 SQIVND (reference sequence). The CDR3 loop is CASSLQVNYEQYF. Written as DNA, the CDR3 is TGTGCCAGTAGTTTGCAGGTTAACTACGAGCAGTACTTC.

This chain uses TRBV27 with TRBJ1-6, with 7 bases that match TRBD1. V lost 2 bases and J lost 5; bases outside the gene matches: 6. Germline V lookup: CDR1 MNHEY, CDR2 SMNVEV (reference sequence). The CDR3 length is 16 residues. The CDR3 loop is CASSLAGTVDNSPLHF. In DNA form, the CDR3 reads TGTGCCAGCAGTTTAGCTGGGACAGTAGATAATTCACCCCTCCACTTT.

The chain carries TRBV27 and TRBJ2-5; 11 nucleotides agree with TRBD2. J lost 2 bases, V lost 5 bases, and 4 bases had no gene match. The CDR3 sequence is 15 residues long. Germline-derived CDR1 and CDR2 are MNHEY and SMNVEV (reference sequence). The CDR3 DNA is TGTGCCAGCAGTCCGGGACTAGCGGATCAAGAGACCCAGTACTTC. Protein product: CASSPGLADQETQYF.

With respect to this clone: Compared with germline, one end of the junction differs, possibly owing to a read error. The chain combines TRBV6-2 or TRBV6-3 with TRBJ1-2, with D possibly matching TRBD1 (5 bases). CDR3 length: 12 residues. CDR1 and CDR2 from the germline V gene are MNHEY and SVGEGT. The DNA for the CDR3 is TGTGCCAGCAGTAACTCCGGCCAGGGCACTACCTTC. This sequence encodes CASSNSGQGTTF.

This clone showed up just once. J is TRBJ1-4 and V is TRBV18; D remains unclear. Germline CDR1 is KGHSH and CDR2 is LQKENI. Trimming stripped 0 bases from V and 5 bases from J, with 7 bases between. The CDR3 loop spans 14 amino acids. The CDR3 spells CASSPPSQNEKLFF. DNA of the CDR3: TGTGCCAGCTCACCACCTTCTCAGAATGAAAAACTGTTTTTT.

The CDR3 loop is CASSFGSDSGGELFF. For the CDR3, the DNA is TGCGCCAGCAGCTTCGGTTCCGACTCCGGCGGGGAGCTGTTTTTT. This chain connects TRBV5-1 to TRBJ2-2; D not resolved. This CDR3 contains 15 residues. Deletions cut 2 bases from V and 7 bases from J, with 15 bases between. Germline V gene sequence: CDR1 SGHRS, CDR2 YFSETQ.

Many counts were recorded for this clone. At one end, the junction sequence differs from germline, possibly due to a read error. This chain connects TRBV4-3 to TRBJ1-2; 8 bases are shared with TRBD1. The CDR3 is made up of 18 amino acids. Per germline, CDR1 LGHNA and CDR2 YSLEER. The CDR3 nucleotides are TGCGCCAGCAGCCAAGATCGATGGACAGGGCTGCTAAACTATGGCTACGCCTTC. Translated: CASSQDRWTGLLNYGYAF.

The chain carries TRBV19 and TRBJ2-1, with 9 bases aligning to TRBD2. Germline CDR1 reads LNHDA; CDR2 reads SQIVND (reference sequence). The CDR3 extends over 14 amino acids. The V gene end was trimmed by 3 bases and the J gene end by 7 bases; junction bases not matched to a gene: 4. The CDR3 region has the DNA TGTGCCAGTAGTATCCTAGCGGGAACGAATGAGCAGTTCTTC. Protein sequence: CASSILAGTNEQFF.

The chain links TRBV10-3 to TRBJ1-2, with D unresolved. V lost 0 bases, J lost 4 bases, and 15 bases lay in between. This CDR3 contains 16 residues. CDR1 is ENHRY and CDR2 is SYGVKD in the germline V gene. The CDR3 coding sequence is TGTGCCATCAGTGAGTCTAACTTGGAGGGTGGCTATGGCTACACCTTC. As protein: CAISESNLEGGYGYTF.

This rearrangement joins TRBV11-2 to TRBJ1-5; TRBD1 agrees at 8 bases. Germline values: CDR1 SGHAT, CDR2 FQNNGV. V gave up 3 bases and J gave up 2 bases; unmatched junction bases: 0. The CDR3 totals 14 residues. CDR3 in amino acids: CASSLDRGNQPQHF. As DNA, the CDR3 is TGTGCCAGCAGCTTGGACAGGGGCAATCAGCCCCAGCATTTT.

J is TRBJ1-6 and V is TRBV16, with 8 positions matching TRBD1. With V trimmed by 1 base and J by 8 bases, 13 bases remained unmatched. The CDR3 loop spans 18 amino acids. The germline CDR1 and CDR2 sequences are KGHSY and FQNENV. This chain's CDR3 is CASSQFFLDRVSDSPLHF. The CDR3 region has the DNA TGTGCCAGCAGCCAATTTTTCTTGGACAGGGTATCCGATTCACCCCTCCACTTT.

J is TRBJ1-1 and V is TRBV6-5, with D possibly being TRBD1 (5 bases). The CDR3 is made up of 12 amino acids. Trimming shortened V by 4 bases and J by 7 bases, and 10 bases separated the two germline ends. Per the germline V gene, CDR1 is MNHEY and CDR2 is SVGAGI. CDR3 region: CASSSTGGEAFF. DNA for the CDR3: TGTGCCAGCAGTTCCACCGGGGGTGAAGCTTTCTTT.

The chain is built from TRBV11-3 and TRBJ2-1; 14 nucleotides agree with TRBD2. The CDR3 has 16 residues. Trimming cost V 3 bases and J 8 bases; bases outside gene matches: 6. CDR1 and CDR2 (germline): SGHNT, YENEEA. The CDR3: CASSLTSGRASDEQFF. CDR3 DNA sequence: TGTGCCAGCAGCTTGACTAGCGGGAGGGCCTCGGATGAGCAGTTCTTC.

The table lists this clone with a count of one. V gene TRBV5-1 combines with J gene TRBJ1-1; D ambiguous. Trimming pared 4 bases from V and 2 bases from J, leaving 9 bases between. The CDR3 runs to 13 residues. The germline V gene has CDR1 SGHRS and CDR2 YFSETQ. CDR3 bases: TGCGCCAGCAGCCTGAGGAGTAACACTGAAGCTTTCTTT. Translating it yields CASSLRSNTEAFF. The variable domain in full, with the rest retrieved from reference TRBV5-1 and TRBJ1-1, is KAGVTQTPRYLIKTRGQQVTLSCSPISGHRSVSWYQQTPGQGLQFLFEYFSETQRNKGNFPGRFSGRQFSNSRSEMNVSTLELGDSALYLCASSLRSNTEAFFGQGTRLTVV.

This clone was detected once. V is TRBV4-1 and J is TRBJ2-1; D is unresolved. Germline V gene data show CDR1 as MGHRA and CDR2 as YSYEKL. V lost 4 bases to trimming and J lost 2 bases, with 9 bases between them. This CDR3 comprises 14 residues. The CDR3 region has the DNA TGCGCCAGCAGCCTTTACACAGCCTACAATGAGCAGTTCTTC. Translation gives CASSLYTAYNEQFF.

V gene TRBV7-2 combines with J gene TRBJ2-1, with D hard to call. The V end was cut by 1 base, the J end by 5 bases, with 6 bases between. The length of the CDR3 is 13 residues. Germline values: CDR1 SGHTA, CDR2 FQGNSA. In DNA form, the CDR3 reads TGTGCCAGCAGCTTAGGCCAGAACAATGAGCAGTTCTTC. Translating gives CASSLGQNNEQFF.

This CDR3 is CASNRDIREKLFF. DNA for the CDR3: TGTGCCAGTAATCGGGACATTAGAGAAAAACTGTTTTTT. The chain has TRBV9 and TRBJ1-4, with D perhaps matching TRBD1 (6 bases). V lost 8 bases, J lost 8 bases, and 16 bases lay in between. In germline, CDR1 is SGDLS, CDR2 YYNGEE. This CDR3 has 13 amino acids. The full variable domain, in which reference TRBV9 and TRBJ1-4 provide the parts outside the CDR3, is DSGVTQTPKHLITATGQRVTLRCSPRSGDLSVYWYQQSLDQGLQFLIQYYNGEERAKGNILERFSAQQFPDLHSELNLSSLELGDSALYFCASNRDIREKLFFGSGTQLSVL.